These T cell receptor beta chains were read from a single sample in a study of Graves' ophthalmopathy and Graves' hyperthyroidism. TCRdb re-called the multiplex PCR reads with MiXCR, one entry per CDR3 protein. The sample consists of some 200,000 distinct CDR3 sequences, approximately 29% of them appearing once. The sequenced sample consisted of peripheral blood. These receptors were taken from a man in his fifties or sixties with Graves' ophthalmopathy. Both conserved end residues are part of each CDR3. Each record gives: clone size, D gene, V gene, J gene, CDR3 protein, CDR3 DNA. The D gene is left open where the match is weak. A row's size may be missing; if present it is once, few, many or a size class.

>many|TRBD2|TRBV13|TRBJ2-4
CASSGTSLGAKNIQYF
TGTGCCAGCAGCGGGACTAGCTTGGGAGCCAAAAACATTCAGTACTTC
>medium-sized|TRBD1|TRBV12-3/TRBV12-4|TRBJ2-5
CASSPGQLETQYF
TGTGCCAGCAGCCCGGGACAGCTGGAGACCCAGTACTTC
>many|TRBD1|TRBV4-2|TRBJ1-6
CASSQGQGGSPLHF
TGTGCCAGCAGCCAAGGACAGGGTGGCTCACCCCTCCACTTT
>many|TRBD2|TRBV11-2|TRBJ2-7
CASSSRLAGTYEQYF
TGTGCCAGCAGCTCCAGACTAGCGGGGACCTACGAGCAGTACTTC
>many|-|TRBV12-5|TRBJ2-3
CASGFGGTSDTQYF
TGTGCTAGTGGTTTCGGCGGGACCTCCGATACGCAGTATTTT
>-|-|TRBV30|TRBJ1-2
CAWRDSYNYGYTF
TGTGCCTGGAGGGACAGCTATAACTATGGCTACACCTTC
>many|-|TRBV19|TRBJ2-2
CASSTWWERTGELFF
TGTGCCAGTAGTACTTGGTGGGAGAGGACCGGGGAGCTGTTTTTT
>many|-|TRBV7-3|TRBJ2-2
CASSLRGDTGELFF
TGTGCCAGCAGCTTAAGGGGTGACACCGGGGAGCTGTTTTTT
>many|-|TRBV9|TRBJ2-3
CASSARGRPKSTDTQYF
TGTGCCAGCAGTGCTAGGGGAAGGCCTAAAAGCACAGATACGCAGTATTTT
>many|TRBD1|TRBV28|TRBJ1-5
CASSRSLTGSSQPQHF
TGTGCCAGCAGTCGAAGCCTGACAGGGTCAAGTCAGCCCCAGCATTTT
>many|-|TRBV20-1|TRBJ2-5
CSAGDRRGPETQYF
TGCAGTGCTGGAGACAGGCGGGGGCCAGAGACCCAGTACTTC